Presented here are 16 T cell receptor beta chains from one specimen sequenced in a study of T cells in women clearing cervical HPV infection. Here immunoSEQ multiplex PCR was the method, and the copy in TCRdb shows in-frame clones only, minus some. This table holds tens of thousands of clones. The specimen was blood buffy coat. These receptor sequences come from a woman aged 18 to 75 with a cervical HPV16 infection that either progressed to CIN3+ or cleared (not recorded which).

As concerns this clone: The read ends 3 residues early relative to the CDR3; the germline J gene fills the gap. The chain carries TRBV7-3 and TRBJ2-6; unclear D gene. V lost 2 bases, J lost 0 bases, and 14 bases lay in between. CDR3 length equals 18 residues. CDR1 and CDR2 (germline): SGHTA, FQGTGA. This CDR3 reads CASSLLGRLDSGANVLTF. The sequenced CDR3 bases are TGTGCCAGCAGCTTATTGGGCAGGTTAGACTCTGGGGCCAACGTC.

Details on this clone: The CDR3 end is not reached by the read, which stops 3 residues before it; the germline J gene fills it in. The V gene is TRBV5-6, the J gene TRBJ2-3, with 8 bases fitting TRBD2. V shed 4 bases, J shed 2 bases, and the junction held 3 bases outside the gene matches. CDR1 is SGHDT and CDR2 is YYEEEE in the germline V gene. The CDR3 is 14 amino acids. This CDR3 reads CASSTGLATDTQYF. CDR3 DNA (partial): TGTGCCAGCAGCACAGGACTAGCCACAGATACG.

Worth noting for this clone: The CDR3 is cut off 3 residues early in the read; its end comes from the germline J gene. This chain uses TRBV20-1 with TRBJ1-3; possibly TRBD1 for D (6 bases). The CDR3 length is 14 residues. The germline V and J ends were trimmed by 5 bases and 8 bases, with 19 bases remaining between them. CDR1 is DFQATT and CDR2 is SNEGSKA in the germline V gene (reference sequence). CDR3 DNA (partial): TGCAGTGCTCTTGCACCGGACAGAAGGGACACC. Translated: CSALAPDRRDT. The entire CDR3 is CSALAPDRRDTIYF.

The DNA read from the CDR3 is TGTGCCAGCAGTCTGAGCGGGAGCGGGGAGTTCACAGATACC. This translates into CASSLSGSGEFTDT. The CDR3 in full is CASSLSGSGEFTDTYTF. This chain joins TRBV2 and TRBJ1-2; D uncertain. The read terminates 3 residues ahead of where the CDR3 ends, so the germline J gene completes it. CDR1 and CDR2 (germline): SNHLY, FYNNEI. The CDR3 extends over 17 amino acids.

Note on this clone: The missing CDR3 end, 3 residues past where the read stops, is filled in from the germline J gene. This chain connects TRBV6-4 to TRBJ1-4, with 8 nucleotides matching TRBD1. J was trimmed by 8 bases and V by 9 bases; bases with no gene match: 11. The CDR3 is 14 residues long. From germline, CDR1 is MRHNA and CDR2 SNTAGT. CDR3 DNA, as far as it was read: TGTGCCAGGACAACAGGACAGGGTCCGGAAAAA. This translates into CARTTGQGPEK. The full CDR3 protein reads CARTTGQGPEKLFF.

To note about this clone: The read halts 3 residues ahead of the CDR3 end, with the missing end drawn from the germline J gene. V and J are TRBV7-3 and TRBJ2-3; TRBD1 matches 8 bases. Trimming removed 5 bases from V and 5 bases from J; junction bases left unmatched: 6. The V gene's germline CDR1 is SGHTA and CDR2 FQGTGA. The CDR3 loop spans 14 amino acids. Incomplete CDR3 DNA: TGTGCCAGCAGCCCCACAGGGGGATTAGATACG. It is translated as CASSPTGGLDT. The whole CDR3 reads CASSPTGGLDTQYF.

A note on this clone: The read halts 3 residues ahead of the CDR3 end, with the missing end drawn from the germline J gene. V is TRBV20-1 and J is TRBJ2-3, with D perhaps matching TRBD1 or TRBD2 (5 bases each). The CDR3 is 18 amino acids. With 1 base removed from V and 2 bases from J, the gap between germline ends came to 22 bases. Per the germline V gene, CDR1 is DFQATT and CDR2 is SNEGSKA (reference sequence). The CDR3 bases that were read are TGCAGTGCTAGAGGAGGGGTGGTTGCCGCCGCTACCACAGATACG. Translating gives CSARGGVVAAATTDT. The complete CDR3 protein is CSARGGVVAAATTDTQYF.

The CDR3 sequence is CASSVGGVGETQYF. Partial CDR3 DNA: TGTGCCAGCAGCGTAGGAGGGGTGGGAGAGACC. This chain uses TRBV9 with TRBJ2-5, with D tentatively TRBD1 or TRBD2 (5 bases each). From the germline J gene comes the end of the CDR3, since the read stops 3 residues before it. Germline CDR1 reads SGDLS; CDR2 reads YYNGEE. V lost 0 bases, J lost 4 bases, and 10 bases lay in between. The CDR3 runs 14 residues.

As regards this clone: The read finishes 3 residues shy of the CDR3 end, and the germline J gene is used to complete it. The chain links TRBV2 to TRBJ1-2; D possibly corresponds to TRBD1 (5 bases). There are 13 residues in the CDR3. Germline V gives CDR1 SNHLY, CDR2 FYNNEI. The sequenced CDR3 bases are TGTGCCAGTGCTAGCGGGGACTCCTACGAC. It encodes CASASGDSYD. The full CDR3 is CASASGDSYDYTF.

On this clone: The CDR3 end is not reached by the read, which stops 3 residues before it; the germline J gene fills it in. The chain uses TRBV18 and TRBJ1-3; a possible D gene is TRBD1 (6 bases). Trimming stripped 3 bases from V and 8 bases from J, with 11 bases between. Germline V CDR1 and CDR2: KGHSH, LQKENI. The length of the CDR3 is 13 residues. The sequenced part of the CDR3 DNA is TGTGCCAGCTCACCCGGACAGAGATACACC. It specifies CASSPGQRYT. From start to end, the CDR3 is CASSPGQRYTIYF.

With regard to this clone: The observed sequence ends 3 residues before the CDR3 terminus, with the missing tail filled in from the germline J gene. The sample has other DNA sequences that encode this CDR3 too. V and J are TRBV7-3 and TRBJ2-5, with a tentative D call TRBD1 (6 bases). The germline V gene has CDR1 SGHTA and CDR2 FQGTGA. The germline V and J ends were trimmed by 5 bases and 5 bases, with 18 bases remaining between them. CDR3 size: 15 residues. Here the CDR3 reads CASSPQQGSGETQYF. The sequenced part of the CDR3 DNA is TGTGCCAGCAGCCCTCAACAGGGATCCGGGGAGACC.

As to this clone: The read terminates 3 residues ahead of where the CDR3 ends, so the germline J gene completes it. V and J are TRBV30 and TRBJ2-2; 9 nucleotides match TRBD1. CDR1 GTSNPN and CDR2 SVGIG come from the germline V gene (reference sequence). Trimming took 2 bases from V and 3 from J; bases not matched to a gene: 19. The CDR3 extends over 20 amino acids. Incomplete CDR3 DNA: TGTGCCTGGAGTACTCACCCGGGACAGGGAAGGGCCTGGGACACCGGGGAG. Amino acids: CAWSTHPGQGRAWDTGE. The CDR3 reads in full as CAWSTHPGQGRAWDTGELFF.

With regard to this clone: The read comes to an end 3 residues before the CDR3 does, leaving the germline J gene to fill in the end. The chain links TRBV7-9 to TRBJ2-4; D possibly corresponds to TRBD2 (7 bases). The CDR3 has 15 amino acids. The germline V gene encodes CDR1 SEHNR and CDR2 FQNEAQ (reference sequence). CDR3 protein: CASTSRGAPNYGQYF. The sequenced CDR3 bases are TGTGCCAGCACATCTCGGGGGGCCCCTAACTATGGT.

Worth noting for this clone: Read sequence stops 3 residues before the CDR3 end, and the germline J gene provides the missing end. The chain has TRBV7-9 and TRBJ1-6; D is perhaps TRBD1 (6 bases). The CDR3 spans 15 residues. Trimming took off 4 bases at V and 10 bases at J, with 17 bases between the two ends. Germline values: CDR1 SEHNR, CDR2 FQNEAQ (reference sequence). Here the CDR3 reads CASSSQGLEGSPLHF. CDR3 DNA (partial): TGTGCCAGCAGCTCGCAGGGGTTAGAAGGCTCACCC.

The DNA read from the CDR3 is TGTGCCAGCAGCTTGGGGGGACAGGTTTACAATGAG. Its translation is CASSLGGQVYNE. The complete CDR3 reads CASSLGGQVYNEQFF. The chain joins TRBV5-4 to TRBJ2-1, with 8 nucleotides matching TRBD1. Read sequence stops 3 residues before the CDR3 end, and the germline J gene provides the missing end. Per the germline V gene, CDR1 is SGHNT and CDR2 is YYREEE (reference sequence). This CDR3 spans 15 amino acids. V trimming: 0 bases; J trimming: 4 bases; junction bases outside the gene matches: 3.

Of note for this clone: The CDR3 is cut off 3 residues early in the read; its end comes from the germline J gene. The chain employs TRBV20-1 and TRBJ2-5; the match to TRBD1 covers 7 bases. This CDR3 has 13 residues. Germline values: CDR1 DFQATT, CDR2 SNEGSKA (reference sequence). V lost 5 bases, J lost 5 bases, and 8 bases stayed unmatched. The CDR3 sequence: CSAWQGVWETQYF. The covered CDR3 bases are TGCAGTGCTTGGCAGGGGGTCTGGGAGACC.